Presented here are 2 T cell receptor beta chains from one specimen sequenced in a study of T cell responses to AZD1222 COVID-19 vaccine. Sequenced by immunoSEQ multiplex PCR; TCRdb stores in-frame clones only, minus some. The table lists about 120,000 clones, around 90% of them singletons. Sample: peripheral blood, taken on day 0 of AZD1222 vaccination. These receptors all come from an adult in good health.

This chain connects TRBV3-1 (or the pseudogene TRBV3-2) to TRBJ1-2; tentatively, D is TRBD1 (6 bases). Germline-derived CDR1 and CDR2 are LGHDT and YNNKEL (reference sequence). V lost 8 bases to trimming and J lost 4 bases, with 11 bases between them. This CDR3 region has 12 residues. The CDR3 reads CASRQDTYGYTF. CDR3 bases: TGTGCCAGCCGACAGGATACCTATGGCTACACCTTC.

The V gene is TRBV10-3, the J gene TRBJ2-7, with 9 bases fitting TRBD2. CDR1 and CDR2 from the germline V gene are ENHRY and SYGVKD. Unmatched junction bases numbered 3, after V lost 2 bases and J lost 7 bases. This CDR3 contains 13 residues. CDR3 coding DNA: TGTGCCATCAGTGAGGGGCTAGCGGGGGAGCAGTACTTC. Translating it yields CAISEGLAGEQYF.